The 21 T cell receptor beta chains below all came from one sample that was sequenced in a study of shared clonotypes between healthy human individuals. Repertoires were generated with immunoSEQ multiplex PCR, while TCRdb's copy carries only in-frame clones and drops some. Of under 600,000 clones listed, around 95% are singletons. The sequenced sample was naive CD4+ T cells sorted from blood. As to subset: CD45RA+ positively selected. The receptors shown here come from a woman aged 25 to 39 in good health.

The V gene is TRBV25-1, the J gene TRBJ2-7; D is possibly TRBD2 (5 bases). The ends were cut back, 6 bases at V and 4 bases at J, with 13 bases in the middle. The germline CDR1 and CDR2 sequences are MGHDK and SYGVNS. The length of the CDR3 is 13 residues. CDR3: CASRGSARYEQYF. DNA of the CDR3: TGTGCCAGCAGGGGTAGCGCCCGTTACGAGCAGTACTTC.

Only one count was recorded for this clone. This rearrangement joins TRBV10-3 to TRBJ2-1; a possible D gene is TRBD2 (5 bases). The CDR3 is 17 residues long. Germline CDR1 and CDR2: ENHRY and SYGVKD. V lost 3 bases, J lost 7 bases, and 22 bases lay in between. CDR3 amino acids: CAISDSQTLLVGNEQFF. The CDR3 DNA is TGTGCCATCAGTGATTCCCAAACTTTACTAGTGGGAAATGAGCAGTTCTTC.

The V and J genes are TRBV14 and TRBJ2-1; no clear D. Per the germline V gene, CDR1 is SGHDN and CDR2 is FVKESK. Trimming removed 2 bases from V and 6 bases from J, with 8 bases in between. CDR3 length: 13 amino acids. CDR3 sequence: CASSQTLSNEQFF. The CDR3 region has the DNA TGTGCCAGCAGCCAAACCCTTTCCAATGAGCAGTTCTTC.

This rearrangement joins TRBV7-2 to TRBJ1-5; D ambiguous. The germline CDR1 and CDR2 sequences are SGHTA and FQGNSA. The CDR3 spans 12 residues. V was clipped by 4 bases and J by 6 bases, with 7 bases between them. CDR3 protein: CASSSPPQPQHF. The CDR3 nucleotides are TGTGCCAGCAGCTCCCCACCTCAGCCCCAGCATTTT.

In DNA form, the CDR3 reads TGCGCCAGCAGCCAGGGGTCCACAGATACGCAGTATTTT. Its protein is CASSQGSTDTQYF. V is TRBV4-1 and J is TRBJ2-3; the D is unclear. The CDR3 is made up of 13 amino acids. Germline values: CDR1 MGHRA, CDR2 YSYEKL. V lost 3 bases and J 2 bases, leaving 6 bases between the germline ends.

CDR3 protein: CASSPHRGRSSGNTIYF. The CDR3, as DNA: TGCGCCAGCAGCCCACACAGGGGGCGAAGCTCTGGAAACACCATATATTTT. V gene TRBV4-1 combines with J gene TRBJ1-3; TRBD1 matches 9 bases. In germline, CDR1 is MGHRA, CDR2 YSYEKL. CDR3 length: 17 residues. With 4 bases clipped from V and 0 bases from J, the junction kept 7 bases outside the gene matches.

The rearrangement links TRBV5-5 to TRBJ1-3; no reliable D call. Germline assignment: CDR1 SGHKS and CDR2 YYEKEE (reference sequence). V lost 1 base, J lost 2 bases, and 10 bases lay in between. The CDR3 extends over 15 amino acids. The CDR3 nucleotides read TGTGCCAGCAGCTTGATCGGGGATACTGGAAACACCATATATTTT. This codes for CASSLIGDTGNTIYF.

The gene calls are TRBV19 and TRBJ2-5, with 7 bases that match TRBD1. Germline-derived CDR1 and CDR2 are LNHDA and SQIVND (reference sequence). Trimming removed 4 bases from V and 2 bases from J; junction bases left unmatched: 1. CDR3 length equals 13 residues. The CDR3 spells CASSRGQQETQYF. DNA for the CDR3: TGTGCCAGTAGTAGGGGACAGCAAGAGACCCAGTACTTC.

The chain combines TRBV5-1 with TRBJ2-7; TRBD1 agrees at 7 bases. There are 14 residues in the CDR3. V lost 5 bases to trimming and J lost 5 bases; unmatched junction nucleotides: 10. Per germline, CDR1 SGHRS and CDR2 YFSETQ. The chain's CDR3 is CASSRGQVRDEQYF. CDR3 nucleotide sequence: TGCGCCAGCAGTCGAGGACAGGTAAGGGACGAGCAGTACTTC.

V and J are TRBV2 and TRBJ1-5; D gene unclear. Germline CDR1 reads SNHLY; CDR2 reads FYNNEI. The CDR3 is 15 amino acids. With 6 bases removed from V and 8 bases from J, the gap between germline ends came to 20 bases. This CDR3 is CASSPFDPFGEPQHF. CDR3 bases: TGTGCCAGCAGCCCGTTTGACCCATTTGGAGAGCCCCAGCATTTT.

The chain combines TRBV6-4 with TRBJ1-6; D gene uncertain. Trimming left V 3 bases short and J 8 bases short, with 20 bases between. This CDR3 region has 17 residues. Germline CDR1 MRHNA, CDR2 SNTAGT. This CDR3 reads CASSEWAGPNVHSPLHF. The DNA for the CDR3 is TGTGCCAGCAGTGAGTGGGCAGGACCCAACGTTCATTCACCCCTCCACTTT.

The chain carries TRBV19 and TRBJ2-7; 7 bases are a match to TRBD1. J lost 3 bases, V lost 5 bases, and 4 bases had no gene match. CDR1 and CDR2 from the germline V gene are LNHDA and SQIVND (reference sequence). This CDR3 has 13 amino acids. The CDR3 spells CASSSGQNYEQYF. DNA for the CDR3: TGTGCCAGTAGTTCGGGACAGAACTACGAGCAGTACTTC. The full variable domain, with the rest looked up from reference TRBV19 and TRBJ2-7, is DGGITQSPKYLFRKEGQNVTLSCEQNLNHDAMYWYRQDPGQGLRLIYYSQIVNDFQKGDIAEGYSVSREKKESFPLTVTSAQKNPTAFYLCASSSGQNYEQYFGPGTRLTVT.

Here the CDR3 reads CASRETGDGYTF. For the CDR3, the DNA is TGCGCCAGCCGCGAAACAGGGGACGGCTACACCTTC. The chain carries TRBV5-1 and TRBJ1-2; TRBD1 matches at 7 bases. The CDR3 is made up of 12 amino acids. Germline V gene lookup returns CDR1 SGHRS and CDR2 YFSETQ. J was trimmed by 8 bases and V by 7 bases; bases with no gene match: 8.

The table lists this clone with a count of one. The gene calls are TRBV5-1 and TRBJ2-7; 8 nucleotides agree with TRBD1. Germline V gives CDR1 SGHRS, CDR2 YFSETQ. The CDR3 has 15 residues. V shed 0 bases, J shed 5 bases, and the junction held 7 bases outside the gene matches. The CDR3 sequence is CASSLVGQGTHEQYF. The CDR3 DNA sequence: TGCGCCAGCAGCTTGGTCGGACAGGGTACCCACGAGCAGTACTTC.

The CDR3 spells CASSEYSGDVNTIYF. CDR3 DNA: TGTGCCAGCAGTGAATATTCAGGGGATGTAAACACCATATATTTT. The chain couples TRBV6-1 to TRBJ1-3; tentatively, D is TRBD1 (6 bases). V was pared by 2 bases and J by 6 bases, with 14 bases between. The CDR3 is 15 amino acids. Per germline, CDR1 MNHNS and CDR2 SASEGT.

There are a few counts of this clone. One end of the junction is discordant with germline, which a read error may explain. This sequence joins TRBV4-2 and TRBJ1-4, with a tentative D call TRBD1 (5 bases). Looked up from germline, CDR1 is LGHNA and CDR2 is YNFKEQ. The CDR3 consists of 15 residues. The CDR3, as DNA: TGTGCCAGCACCCAAGGGGCAACGTTTAATGAAAAACTGTTTTTT. Protein sequence: CASTQGATFNEKLFF.

The chain employs TRBV10-3 and TRBJ2-7; D might be TRBD1 (6 bases). Trimming cost V 8 bases and J 3 bases, with 17 bases left between them. CDR1 and CDR2 (germline): ENHRY, SYGVKD. The CDR3 is made up of 14 amino acids. CDR3 residues: CAISQGELDYEQYF. The CDR3 DNA reads TGTGCCATCTCACAGGGTGAGTTAGACTACGAGCAGTACTTC.

The V call is TRBV4-2, the J call TRBJ2-7, with 9 positions matching TRBD2. Germline CDR1 LGHNA, CDR2 YNFKEQ. This CDR3 is 14 amino acids long. V lost 6 bases, J lost 5 bases, and 8 bases stayed unmatched. The CDR3 spells CASRAGASGNEQYF. CDR3 nucleotides: TGTGCCAGCAGGGCGGGGGCTAGCGGGAACGAGCAGTACTTC.

V is TRBV5-7 and J is TRBJ2-7, with no clear D. TRBV5-7 is an open reading frame whose function is uncertain. Trimming removed 4 bases from V and 1 base from J, with 15 bases in between. CDR3 length equals 15 residues. CDR3 sequence (DNA): TGTGCCAGCAGCCCGTATGCAGCAAAGTCCTACGAGCAGTACTTC. Its translation: CASSPYAAKSYEQYF.

The V and J genes are TRBV28 and TRBJ2-2, with 7 positions matching TRBD1. Germline V gene lookup returns CDR1 MDHEN and CDR2 SYDVKM. Losses at the gene ends were 7 bases for V and 7 bases for J; bases not matched to a gene: 3. The CDR3 totals 12 residues. The CDR3 here is CASTDRVGELFF. In DNA form, the CDR3 reads TGTGCCAGCACCGACAGGGTCGGGGAGCTGTTTTTT.

The gene calls are TRBV6-4 and TRBJ1-1; perhaps TRBD1 as D (5 bases). The CDR3 length is 14 residues. V gave up 6 bases and J gave up 0 bases, with 11 bases separating them. Germline CDR1 is MRHNA and CDR2 is SNTAGT. The DNA for the CDR3 is TGTGCCAGCAGCCGGGACGGCGTGAACACTGAAGCTTTCTTT. Its translation is CASSRDGVNTEAFF.